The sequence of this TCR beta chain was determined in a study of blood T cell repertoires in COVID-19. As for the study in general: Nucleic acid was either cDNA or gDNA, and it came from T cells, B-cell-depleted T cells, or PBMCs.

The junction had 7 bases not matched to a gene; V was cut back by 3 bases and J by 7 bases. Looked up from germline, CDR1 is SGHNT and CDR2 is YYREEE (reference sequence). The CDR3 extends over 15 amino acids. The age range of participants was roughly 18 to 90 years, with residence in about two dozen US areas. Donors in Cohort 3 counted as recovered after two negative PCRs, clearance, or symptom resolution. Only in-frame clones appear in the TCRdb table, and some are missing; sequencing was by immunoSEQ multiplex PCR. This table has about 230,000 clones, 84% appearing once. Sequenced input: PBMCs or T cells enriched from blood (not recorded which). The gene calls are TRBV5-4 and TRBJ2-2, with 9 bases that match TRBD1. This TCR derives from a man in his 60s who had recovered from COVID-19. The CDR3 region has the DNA TGTGCCAGCAGCTCCCCACAGGGGGCTAACGGGGAGCTGTTTTTT. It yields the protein CASSSPQGANGELFF.